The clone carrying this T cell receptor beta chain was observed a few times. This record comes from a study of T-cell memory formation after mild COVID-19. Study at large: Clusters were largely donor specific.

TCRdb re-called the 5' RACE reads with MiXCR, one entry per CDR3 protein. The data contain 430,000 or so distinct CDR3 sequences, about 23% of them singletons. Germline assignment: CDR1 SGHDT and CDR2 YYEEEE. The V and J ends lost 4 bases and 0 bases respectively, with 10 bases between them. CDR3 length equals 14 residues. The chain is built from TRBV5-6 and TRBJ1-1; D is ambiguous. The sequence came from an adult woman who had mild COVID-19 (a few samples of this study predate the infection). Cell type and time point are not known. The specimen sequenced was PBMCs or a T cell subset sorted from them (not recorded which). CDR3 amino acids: CASSRYHMNTEAFF. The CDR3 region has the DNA TGTGCCAGCAGCCGTTACCATATGAACACTGAAGCTTTCTTT.